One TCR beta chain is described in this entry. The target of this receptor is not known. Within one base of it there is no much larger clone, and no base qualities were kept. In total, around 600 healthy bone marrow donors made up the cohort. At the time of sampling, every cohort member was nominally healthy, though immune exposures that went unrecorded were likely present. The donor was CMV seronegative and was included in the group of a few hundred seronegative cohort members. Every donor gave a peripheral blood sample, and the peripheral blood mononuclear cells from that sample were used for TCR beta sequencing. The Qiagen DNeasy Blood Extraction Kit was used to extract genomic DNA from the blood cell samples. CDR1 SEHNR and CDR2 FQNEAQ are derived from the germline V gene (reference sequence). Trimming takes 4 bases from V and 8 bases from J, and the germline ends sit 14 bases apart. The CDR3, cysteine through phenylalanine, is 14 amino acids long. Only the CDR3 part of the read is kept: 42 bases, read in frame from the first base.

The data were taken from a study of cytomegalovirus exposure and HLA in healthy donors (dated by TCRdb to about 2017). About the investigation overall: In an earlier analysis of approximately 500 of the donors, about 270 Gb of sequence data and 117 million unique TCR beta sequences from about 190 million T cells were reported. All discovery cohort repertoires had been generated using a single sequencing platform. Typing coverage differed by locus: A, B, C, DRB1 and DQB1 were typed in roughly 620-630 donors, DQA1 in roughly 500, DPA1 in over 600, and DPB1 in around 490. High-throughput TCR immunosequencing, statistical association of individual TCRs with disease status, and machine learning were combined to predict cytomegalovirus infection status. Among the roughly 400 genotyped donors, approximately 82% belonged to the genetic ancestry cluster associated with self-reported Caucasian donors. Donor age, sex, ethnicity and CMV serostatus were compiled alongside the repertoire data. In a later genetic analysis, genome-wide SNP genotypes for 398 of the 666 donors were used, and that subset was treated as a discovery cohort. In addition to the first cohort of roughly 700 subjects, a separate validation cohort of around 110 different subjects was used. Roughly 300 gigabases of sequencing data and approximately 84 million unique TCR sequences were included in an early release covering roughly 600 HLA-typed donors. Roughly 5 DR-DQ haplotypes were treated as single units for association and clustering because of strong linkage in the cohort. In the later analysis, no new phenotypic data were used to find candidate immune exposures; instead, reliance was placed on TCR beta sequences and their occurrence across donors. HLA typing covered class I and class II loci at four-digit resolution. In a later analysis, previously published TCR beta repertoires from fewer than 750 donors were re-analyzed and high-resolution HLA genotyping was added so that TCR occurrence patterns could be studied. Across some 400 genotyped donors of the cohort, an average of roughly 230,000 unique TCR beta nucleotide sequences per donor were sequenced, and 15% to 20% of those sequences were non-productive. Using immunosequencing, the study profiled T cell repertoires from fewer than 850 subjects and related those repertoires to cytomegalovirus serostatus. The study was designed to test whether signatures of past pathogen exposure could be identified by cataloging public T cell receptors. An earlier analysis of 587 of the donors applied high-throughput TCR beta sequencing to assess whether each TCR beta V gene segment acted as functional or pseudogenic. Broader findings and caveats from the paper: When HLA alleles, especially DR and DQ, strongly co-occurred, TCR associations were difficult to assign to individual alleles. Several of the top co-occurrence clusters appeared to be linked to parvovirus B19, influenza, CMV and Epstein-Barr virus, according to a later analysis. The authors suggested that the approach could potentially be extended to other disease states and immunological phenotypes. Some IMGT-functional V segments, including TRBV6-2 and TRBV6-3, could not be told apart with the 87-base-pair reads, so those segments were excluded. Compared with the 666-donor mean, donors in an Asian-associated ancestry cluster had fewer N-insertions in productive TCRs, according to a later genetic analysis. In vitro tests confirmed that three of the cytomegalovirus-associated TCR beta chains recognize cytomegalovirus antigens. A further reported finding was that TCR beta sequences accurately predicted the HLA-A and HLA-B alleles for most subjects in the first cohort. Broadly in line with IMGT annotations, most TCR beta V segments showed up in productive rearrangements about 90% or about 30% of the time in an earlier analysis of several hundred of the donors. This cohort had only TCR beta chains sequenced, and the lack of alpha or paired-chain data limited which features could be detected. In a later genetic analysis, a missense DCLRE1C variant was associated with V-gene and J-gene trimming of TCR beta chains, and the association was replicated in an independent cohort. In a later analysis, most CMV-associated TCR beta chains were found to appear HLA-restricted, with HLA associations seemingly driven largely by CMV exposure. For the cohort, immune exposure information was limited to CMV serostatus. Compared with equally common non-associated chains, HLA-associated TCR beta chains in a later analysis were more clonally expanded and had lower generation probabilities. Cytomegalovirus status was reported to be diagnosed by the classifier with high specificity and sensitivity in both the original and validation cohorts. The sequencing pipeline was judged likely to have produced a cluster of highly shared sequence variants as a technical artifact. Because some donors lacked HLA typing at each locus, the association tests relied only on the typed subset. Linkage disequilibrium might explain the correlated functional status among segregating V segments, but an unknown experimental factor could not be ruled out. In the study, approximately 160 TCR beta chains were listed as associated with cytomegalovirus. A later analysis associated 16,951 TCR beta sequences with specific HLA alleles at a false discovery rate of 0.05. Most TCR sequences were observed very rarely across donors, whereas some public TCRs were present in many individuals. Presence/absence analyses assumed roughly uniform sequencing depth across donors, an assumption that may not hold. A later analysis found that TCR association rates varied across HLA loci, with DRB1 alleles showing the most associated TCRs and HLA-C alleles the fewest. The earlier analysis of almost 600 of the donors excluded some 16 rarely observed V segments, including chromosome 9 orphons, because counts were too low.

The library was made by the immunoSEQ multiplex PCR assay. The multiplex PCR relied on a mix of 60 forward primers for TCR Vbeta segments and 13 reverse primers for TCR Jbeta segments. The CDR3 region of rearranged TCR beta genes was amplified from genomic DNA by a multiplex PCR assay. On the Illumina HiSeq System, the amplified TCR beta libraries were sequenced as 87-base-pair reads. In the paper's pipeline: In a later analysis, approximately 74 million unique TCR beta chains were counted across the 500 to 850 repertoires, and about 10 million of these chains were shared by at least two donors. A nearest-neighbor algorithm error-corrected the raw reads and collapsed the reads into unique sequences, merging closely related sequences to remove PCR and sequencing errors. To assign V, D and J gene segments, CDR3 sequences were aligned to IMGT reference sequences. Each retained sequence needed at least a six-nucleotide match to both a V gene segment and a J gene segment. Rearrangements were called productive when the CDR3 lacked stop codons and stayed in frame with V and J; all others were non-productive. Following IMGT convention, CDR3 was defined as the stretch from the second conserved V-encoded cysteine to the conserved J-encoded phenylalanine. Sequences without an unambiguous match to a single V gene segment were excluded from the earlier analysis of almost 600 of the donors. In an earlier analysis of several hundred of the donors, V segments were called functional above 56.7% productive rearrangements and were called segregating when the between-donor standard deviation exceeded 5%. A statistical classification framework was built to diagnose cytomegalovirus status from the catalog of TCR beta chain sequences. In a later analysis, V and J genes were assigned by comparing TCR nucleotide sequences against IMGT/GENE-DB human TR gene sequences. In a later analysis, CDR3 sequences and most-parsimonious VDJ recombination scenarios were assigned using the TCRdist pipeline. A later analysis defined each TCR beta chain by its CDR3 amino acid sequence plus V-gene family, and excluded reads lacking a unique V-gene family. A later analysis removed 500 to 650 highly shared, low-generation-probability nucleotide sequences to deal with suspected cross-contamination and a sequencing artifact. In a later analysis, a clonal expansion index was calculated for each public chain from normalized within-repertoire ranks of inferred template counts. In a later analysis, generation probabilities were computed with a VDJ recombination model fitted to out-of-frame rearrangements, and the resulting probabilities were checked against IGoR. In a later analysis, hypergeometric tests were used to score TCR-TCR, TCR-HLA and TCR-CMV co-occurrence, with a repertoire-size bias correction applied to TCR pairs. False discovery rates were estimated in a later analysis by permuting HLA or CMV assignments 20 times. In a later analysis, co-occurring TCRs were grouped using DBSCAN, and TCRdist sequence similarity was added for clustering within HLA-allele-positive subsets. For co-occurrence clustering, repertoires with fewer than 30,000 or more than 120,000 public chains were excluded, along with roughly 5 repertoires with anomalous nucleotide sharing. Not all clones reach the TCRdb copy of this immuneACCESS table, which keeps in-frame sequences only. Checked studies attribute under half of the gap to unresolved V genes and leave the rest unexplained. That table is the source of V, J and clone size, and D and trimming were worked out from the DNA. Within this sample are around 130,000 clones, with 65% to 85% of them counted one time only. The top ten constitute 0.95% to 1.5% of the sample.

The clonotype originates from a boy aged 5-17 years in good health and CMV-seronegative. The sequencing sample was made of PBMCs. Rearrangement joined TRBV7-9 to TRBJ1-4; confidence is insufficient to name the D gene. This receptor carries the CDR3 CASSWLSGEEKLFF. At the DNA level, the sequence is TGTGCCAGCAGCTGGTTATCCGGGGAAGAAAAACTGTTTTTT. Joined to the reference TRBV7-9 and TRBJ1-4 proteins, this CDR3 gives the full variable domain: DTGVSQNPRHKITKRGQNVTFRCDPISEHNRLYWYRQTLGQGPEFLTYFQNEAQLEKSRLLSDRFSAERPKGSFSTLEIQRTEQGDSAMYLCASSWLSGEEKLFFGSGTQLSVL.